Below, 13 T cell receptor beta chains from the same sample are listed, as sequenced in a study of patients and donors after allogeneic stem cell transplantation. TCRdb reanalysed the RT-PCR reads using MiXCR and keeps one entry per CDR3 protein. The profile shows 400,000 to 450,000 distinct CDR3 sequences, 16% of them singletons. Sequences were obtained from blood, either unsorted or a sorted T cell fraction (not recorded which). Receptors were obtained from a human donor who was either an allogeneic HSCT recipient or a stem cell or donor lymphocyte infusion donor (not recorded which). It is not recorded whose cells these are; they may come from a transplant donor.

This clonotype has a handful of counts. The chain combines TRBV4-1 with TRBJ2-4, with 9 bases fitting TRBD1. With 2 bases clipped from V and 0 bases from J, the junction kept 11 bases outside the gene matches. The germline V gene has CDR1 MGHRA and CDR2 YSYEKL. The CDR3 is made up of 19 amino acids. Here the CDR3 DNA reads TGCGCCAGCAGCCAAAATACCCGGACAGGGGCCTTAGCCAAAAACATTCAGTACTTC. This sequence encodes CASSQNTRTGALAKNIQYF.

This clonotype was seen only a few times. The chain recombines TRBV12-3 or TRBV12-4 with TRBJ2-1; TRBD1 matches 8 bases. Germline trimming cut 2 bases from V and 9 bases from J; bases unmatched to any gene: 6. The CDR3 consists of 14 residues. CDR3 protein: CASSLQTTGGEQFF. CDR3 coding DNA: TGTGCCAGCAGTTTACAGACTACAGGGGGTGAGCAGTTCTTC.

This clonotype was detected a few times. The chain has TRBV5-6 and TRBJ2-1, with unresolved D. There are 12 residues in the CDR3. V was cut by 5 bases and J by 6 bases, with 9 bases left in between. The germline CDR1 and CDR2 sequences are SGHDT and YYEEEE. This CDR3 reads CASSDLANEQFF. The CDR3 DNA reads TGTGCCAGCAGTGACCTCGCCAATGAGCAGTTCTTC.

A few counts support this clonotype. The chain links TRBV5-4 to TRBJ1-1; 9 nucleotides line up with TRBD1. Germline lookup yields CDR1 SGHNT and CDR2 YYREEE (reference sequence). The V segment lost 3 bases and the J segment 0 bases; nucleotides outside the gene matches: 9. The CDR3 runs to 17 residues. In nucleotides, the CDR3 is TGTGCCAGCAGCTCGGGGACAGGGAGAACCATGAACACTGAAGCTTTCTTT. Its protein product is CASSSGTGRTMNTEAFF.

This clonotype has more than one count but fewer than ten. CDR3 loop: CSARGTGPYNEQFF. CDR3 coding DNA: TGCAGTGCTAGAGGGACAGGGCCGTACAATGAGCAGTTCTTC. The chain recombines TRBV20-1 with TRBJ2-1; 8 nucleotides match TRBD1. Germline assignment: CDR1 DFQATT and CDR2 SNEGSKA (reference sequence). After removal of 1 base from V and 4 bases from J, the junction contained 3 bases not matched to a gene. The CDR3 spans 14 residues.

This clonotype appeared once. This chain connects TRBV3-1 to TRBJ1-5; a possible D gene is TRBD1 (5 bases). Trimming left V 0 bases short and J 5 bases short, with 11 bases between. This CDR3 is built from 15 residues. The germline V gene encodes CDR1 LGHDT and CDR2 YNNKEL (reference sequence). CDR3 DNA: TGTGCCAGCAGCCAAGATTTTGGGGGGGATCAGCCCCAGCATTTT. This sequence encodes CASSQDFGGDQPQHF.

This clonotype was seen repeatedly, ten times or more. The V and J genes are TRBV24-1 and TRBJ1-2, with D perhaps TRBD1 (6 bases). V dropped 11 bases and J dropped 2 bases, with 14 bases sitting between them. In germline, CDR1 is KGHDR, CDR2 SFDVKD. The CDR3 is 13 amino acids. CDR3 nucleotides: TGTGCCATCGCACAGGGTGGAAACTATGGCTACACCTTC. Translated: CAIAQGGNYGYTF.

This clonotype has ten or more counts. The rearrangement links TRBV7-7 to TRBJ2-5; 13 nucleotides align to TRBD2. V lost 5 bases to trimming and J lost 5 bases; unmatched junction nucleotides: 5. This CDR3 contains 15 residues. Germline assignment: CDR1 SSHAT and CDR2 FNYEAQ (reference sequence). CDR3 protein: CASSRGGLAGETQYF. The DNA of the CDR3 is TGTGCCAGCAGCAGAGGGGGACTAGCGGGGGAGACCCAGTACTTC.

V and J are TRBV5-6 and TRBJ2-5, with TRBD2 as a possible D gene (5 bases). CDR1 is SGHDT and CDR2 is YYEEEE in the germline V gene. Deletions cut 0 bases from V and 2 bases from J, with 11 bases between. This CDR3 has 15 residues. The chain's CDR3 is CASSLARLIQETQYF. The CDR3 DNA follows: TGTGCCAGCAGCTTGGCTCGACTAATTCAAGAGACCCAGTACTTC.

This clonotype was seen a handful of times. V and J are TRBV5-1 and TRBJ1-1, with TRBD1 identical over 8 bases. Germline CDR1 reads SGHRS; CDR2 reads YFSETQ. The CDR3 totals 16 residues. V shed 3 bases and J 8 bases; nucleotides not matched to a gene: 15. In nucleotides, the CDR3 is TGCGCCAGCAGCTCCCAGGCGGACAGGGTTGCTGGAGAAGCTTTCTTT. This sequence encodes CASSSQADRVAGEAFF. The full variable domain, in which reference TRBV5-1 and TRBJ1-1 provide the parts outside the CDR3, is KAGVTQTPRYLIKTRGQQVTLSCSPISGHRSVSWYQQTPGQGLQFLFEYFSETQRNKGNFPGRFSGRQFSNSRSEMNVSTLELGDSALYLCASSSQADRVAGEAFFGQGTRLTVV.

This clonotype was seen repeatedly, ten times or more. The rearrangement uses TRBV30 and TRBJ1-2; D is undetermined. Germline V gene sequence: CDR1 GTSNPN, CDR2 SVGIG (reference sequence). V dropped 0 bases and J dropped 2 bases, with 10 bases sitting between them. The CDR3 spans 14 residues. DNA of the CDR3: TGTGCCTGGAGTGTAGGCCTACCAAACTATGGCTACACCTTC. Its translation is CAWSVGLPNYGYTF.

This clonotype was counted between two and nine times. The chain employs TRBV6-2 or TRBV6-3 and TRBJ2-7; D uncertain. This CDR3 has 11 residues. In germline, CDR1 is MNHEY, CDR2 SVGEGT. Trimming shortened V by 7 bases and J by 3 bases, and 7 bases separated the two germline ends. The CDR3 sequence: CASIKGYEQYF. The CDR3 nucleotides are TGTGCCAGCATTAAAGGCTACGAGCAGTACTTC.

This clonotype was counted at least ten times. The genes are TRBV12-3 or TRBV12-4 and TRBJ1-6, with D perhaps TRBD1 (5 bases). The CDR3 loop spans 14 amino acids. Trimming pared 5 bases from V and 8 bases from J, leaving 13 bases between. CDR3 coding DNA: TGTGCCAGCAGTCCAGGGCCCTTGGATTCACCCCTCCACTTT. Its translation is CASSPGPLDSPLHF.